This T cell receptor beta chain was sequenced during a study of blood T cell repertoires in COVID-19. As for the study in general: The analysed material was cDNA or gDNA that came from T cells, B-cell-depleted T cells, or PBMCs.

This clone showed up just a few times. Methods used by the authors: Amplification with reference gene primers provided the estimates of nucleated cell counts. Repertoires were generated with immunoSEQ multiplex PCR, while TCRdb's copy carries only in-frame clones and drops some. That table furnishes V, J and clone size, whereas the DNA furnished D and trimming. The sample includes around 83,000 clones, approximately 86% seen only once; the top ten take roughly 8%. Trimming removed 6 bases from V and 5 bases from J; junction bases left unmatched: 3. The CDR3 contains 13 residues. CDR1 and CDR2 from the germline V gene are KGHSH and LQKENI.

The rearrangement joins TRBV18 to TRBJ1-1, with 10 bases identical to TRBD1. This clonotype was obtained from a man older than 75 with active or convalescent COVID-19. Sequencing input: peripheral blood. The CDR3 nucleotides read TGTGCCAGCTCCGGGACAGGGGAAACTGAAGCTTTCTTT. This translates into CASSGTGETEAFF.